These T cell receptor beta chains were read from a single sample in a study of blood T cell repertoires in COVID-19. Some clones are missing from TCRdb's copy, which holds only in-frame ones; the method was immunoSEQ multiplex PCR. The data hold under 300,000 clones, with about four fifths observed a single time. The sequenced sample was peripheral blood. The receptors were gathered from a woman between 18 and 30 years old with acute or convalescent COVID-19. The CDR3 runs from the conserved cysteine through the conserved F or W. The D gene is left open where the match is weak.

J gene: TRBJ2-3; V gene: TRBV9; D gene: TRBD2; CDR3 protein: CASSAGLVPDTQYF; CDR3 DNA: TGTGCCAGCAGCGCGGGACTAGTTCCAGATACGCAGTATTTT
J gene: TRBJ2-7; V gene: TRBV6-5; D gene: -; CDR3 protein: CASSYKSTIVF; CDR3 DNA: TGTGCCAGCAGTTACAAAAGTACCATAGTTTTC
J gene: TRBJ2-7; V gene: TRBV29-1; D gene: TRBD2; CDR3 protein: CSVEGQVSGSYYEQYF; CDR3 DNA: TGCAGCGTTGAGGGACAAGTTAGCGGGAGCTACTACGAGCAGTACTTC
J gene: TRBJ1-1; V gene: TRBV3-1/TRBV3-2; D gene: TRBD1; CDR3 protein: CASSQTHQGGTEAFF; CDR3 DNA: TGTGCCAGCAGCCAAACGCACCAGGGGGGCACTGAAGCTTTCTTT
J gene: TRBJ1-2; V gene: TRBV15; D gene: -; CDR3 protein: CATSSRARERNYGYTF; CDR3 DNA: TGTGCCACCAGCAGCCGAGCCAGGGAAAGGAACTATGGCTACACCTTC
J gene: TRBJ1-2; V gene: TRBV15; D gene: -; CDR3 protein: CATSRDPRPGAYGYTF; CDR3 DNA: TGTGCCACCAGCAGAGATCCCAGGCCGGGAGCCTATGGCTACACCTTC
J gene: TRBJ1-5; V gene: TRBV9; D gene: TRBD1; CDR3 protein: CASSSTGGSGQPQHF; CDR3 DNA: TGTGCCAGCAGCTCAACAGGGGGCTCGGGTCAGCCCCAGCATTTT
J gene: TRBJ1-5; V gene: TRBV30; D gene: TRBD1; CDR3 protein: CAWSVQGQGNQPQHF; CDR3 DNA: TGTGCCTGGAGTGTACAGGGACAGGGCAATCAGCCCCAGCATTTT
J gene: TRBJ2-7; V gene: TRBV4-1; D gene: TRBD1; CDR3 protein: CASSHQPDREVDEQYF; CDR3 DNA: TGCGCCAGCAGCCACCAACCGGACAGGGAGGTAGACGAGCAGTACTTC
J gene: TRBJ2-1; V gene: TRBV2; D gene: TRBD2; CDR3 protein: CASSPGTSGSDEQFF; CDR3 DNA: TGTGCCAGCAGTCCCGGGACTAGCGGGAGCGATGAGCAGTTCTTC